A single sample gave rise to the 15 T cell receptor beta chains below, sequenced in a study of OX40 agonist ivuxolimab in advanced cancers. Library construction relied on the immunoSEQ multiplex PCR assay. What TCRdb holds here is the immuneACCESS table cut down to in-frame rearrangements. Part of the clones is not present; checked against another copy, under half of the missing clones reflect an unresolved V gene, and the others are unexplained. A total of fewer than 40,000 clones appear in this sample, approximately 89% of them only once. About 0.89% of the sample rests with the top ten. The sample here was CD4+ or CD8+ T cells sorted from blood, taken in a trial of the OX40 agonist ivuxolimab. The receptors come from an adult with an advanced solid tumor such as melanoma, head and neck, liver or kidney cancer.

CDR3: CASSQDPNRGQVQPQHF. The CDR3, as DNA: TGCGCCAGCAGCCAAGATCCTAACAGGGGGCAGGTTCAGCCCCAGCATTTT. V is TRBV4-1 and J is TRBJ1-5, with TRBD1 matching 9 bases. Germline CDR1 reads MGHRA; CDR2 reads YSYEKL. The J segment lost 6 bases and the V segment lost 0 bases, leaving 9 bases of the junction unmatched. The CDR3 runs to 17 residues.

V is TRBV7-2 and J is TRBJ2-3; the match to TRBD1 covers 7 bases. Germline values: CDR1 SGHTA, CDR2 FQGNSA. CDR3 length: 15 residues. With 4 bases clipped from V and 0 bases from J, the junction kept 4 bases outside the gene matches. CDR3 nucleotide sequence: TGTGCCAGCAGCTCGGGACAGCTTAGCACAGATACGCAGTATTTT. As protein: CASSSGQLSTDTQYF.

This clone was observed a single time. The chain has TRBV2 and TRBJ2-7; D is unclear. V was cut by 7 bases and J by 1 base, with 14 bases left in between. The CDR3 contains 14 residues. From germline, CDR1 is SNHLY and CDR2 FYNNEI. The CDR3: CASNDKGLSYEQYF. CDR3 nucleotide sequence: TGTGCCAGCAATGATAAGGGTCTGTCCTACGAGCAGTACTTC.

The rearrangement joins TRBV5-6 to TRBJ2-1, with D hard to call. CDR1 and CDR2 (germline): SGHDT, YYEEEE. There are 15 residues in the CDR3. V was pared by 4 bases and J by 2 bases, with 13 bases between. CDR3 region: CASSPRPGPYNEQFF. The DNA of the CDR3 is TGTGCCAGCAGCCCTCGCCCTGGGCCCTACAATGAGCAGTTCTTC.

The chain couples TRBV13 to TRBJ2-1; 11 bases map to TRBD2. J was trimmed by 5 bases and V by 5 bases; bases with no gene match: 5. CDR1 and CDR2 (germline): PRHDT, FYEKMQ (reference sequence). There are 15 residues in the CDR3. The CDR3 DNA is TGTGCCAGCAGCGGGACTAGCGGTTATCACAATGAGCAGTTCTTC. Its translation is CASSGTSGYHNEQFF.

This sequence joins TRBV10-3 and TRBJ2-5; 9 bases line up with TRBD2. This CDR3 contains 15 residues. J lost 5 bases, V lost 4 bases, and 8 bases had no gene match. Germline loops: CDR1 ENHRY, CDR2 SYGVKD. The CDR3 is CAISAGGGGKETQYF. DNA of the CDR3: TGTGCCATCAGTGCTGGCGGGGGGGGGAAGGAGACCCAGTACTTC.

This clone was observed a handful of times. The J gene is TRBJ1-1, the V gene TRBV30; D is ambiguous. The CDR3 runs 14 residues. Germline lookup yields CDR1 GTSNPN and CDR2 SVGIG (reference sequence). V lost 2 bases and J 1 base, leaving 11 bases between the germline ends. This chain's CDR3 is CAWSLTTRNTEAFF. As DNA, the CDR3 is TGTGCCTGGAGTCTGACCACTCGGAACACTGAAGCTTTCTTT.

The gene calls are TRBV6-1 and TRBJ2-2; D could derive from TRBD1 or TRBD2 (5 bases each). V lost 4 bases, J lost 5 bases, and 11 bases lay in between. Germline V gene lookup returns CDR1 MNHNS and CDR2 SASEGT. CDR3 length: 14 residues. The CDR3 sequence is CASSAVGVTGELFF. In DNA, the CDR3 is TGTGCCAGCAGTGCTGTGGGGGTAACCGGGGAGCTGTTTTTT.

V is TRBV6-5 and J is TRBJ2-7; D remains unclear. V lost 0 bases to trimming and J lost 3 bases, with 9 bases between them. This CDR3 is 14 amino acids long. Germline CDR1 and CDR2: MNHEY and SVGAGI. The CDR3 DNA is TGTGCCAGCAGTTACTCTGGGCAGAACTACGAGCAGTACTTC. This gives the protein CASSYSGQNYEQYF.

The chain couples TRBV7-9 to TRBJ2-6; D may be TRBD1 (6 bases). The V end lost 3 bases, the J end lost 0 bases, and 12 bases lay between the germline ends. The CDR3 is made up of 17 amino acids. Germline assignment: CDR1 SEHNR and CDR2 FQNEAQ (reference sequence). The CDR3: CASSFPDRFSGANVLTF. The DNA for the CDR3 is TGTGCCAGCAGCTTCCCGGACAGATTCTCTGGGGCCAACGTCCTGACTTTC. Filled out from reference TRBV7-9 and TRBJ2-6, the complete variable domain reads DTGVSQNPRHKITKRGQNVTFRCDPISEHNRLYWYRQTLGQGPEFLTYFQNEAQLEKSRLLSDRFSAERPKGSFSTLEIQRTEQGDSAMYLCASSFPDRFSGANVLTFGAGSRLTVL.

The count of this clone is one. DNA for the CDR3: TGTGCCAGCAGCTTGGCCGGGCGGGCAACCTACGAGCAGTACTTC. Protein product: CASSLAGRATYEQYF. The J gene is TRBJ2-7, the V gene TRBV5-4; perhaps TRBD2 as D (5 bases). Trimming took off 0 bases at V and 2 bases at J, with 12 bases between the two ends. The V gene's germline CDR1 is SGHNT and CDR2 YYREEE (reference sequence). CDR3 length equals 15 residues. The variable domain in full, with the rest retrieved from reference TRBV5-4 and TRBJ2-7, is ETGVTQSPTHLIKTRGQQVTLRCSSQSGHNTVSWYQQALGQGPQFIFQYYREEENGRGNFPPRFSGLQFPNYSSELNVNALELDDSALYLCASSLAGRATYEQYFGPGTRLTVT.

The genes are TRBV2 and TRBJ1-2; D is uncertain. Germline CDR1 and CDR2: SNHLY and FYNNEI. The V end lost 6 bases, the J end lost 0 bases, and 8 bases lay between the germline ends. CDR3 size: 13 residues. DNA of the CDR3: TGTGCCAGCAGCCCCGACTCTAACTATGGCTACACCTTC. Protein product: CASSPDSNYGYTF. The entire variable domain, with the rest obtained from reference TRBV2 and TRBJ1-2, is as follows: EPEVTQTPSHQVTQMGQEVILRCVPISNHLYFYWYRQILGQKVEFLVSFYNNEISEKSEIFDDQFSVERPDGSNFTLKIRSTKLEDSAMYFCASSPDSNYGYTFGSGTRLTVV.

This chain uses TRBV7-9 with TRBJ2-1; 9 nucleotides match TRBD1. Germline assignment: CDR1 SEHNR and CDR2 FQNEAQ (reference sequence). V shed 5 bases, J shed 9 bases, and the junction held 11 bases outside the gene matches. This CDR3 comprises 15 residues. DNA for the CDR3: TGTGCCAGCAGCATGATGGGACAGGGTTCGGCTGAGCAGTTCTTC. Translated, it gives CASSMMGQGSAEQFF. The whole variable domain, remainder taken from reference TRBV7-9 and TRBJ2-1, is DTGVSQNPRHKITKRGQNVTFRCDPISEHNRLYWYRQTLGQGPEFLTYFQNEAQLEKSRLLSDRFSAERPKGSFSTLEIQRTEQGDSAMYLCASSMMGQGSAEQFFGPGTRLTVL.

The rearrangement joins TRBV7-3 to TRBJ2-5; 7 bases match TRBD2. The V and J ends lost 2 bases and 6 bases, in that order; junction bases with no gene match: 3. CDR3 length equals 13 residues. CDR1 SGHTA and CDR2 FQGTGA come from the germline V gene. CDR3 nucleotide sequence: TGTGCCAGCAGCTTAGCGGGGGAAAAGACCCAGTACTTC. This codes for CASSLAGEKTQYF.

The gene calls are TRBV19 and TRBJ2-2; D not resolved. Looked up from germline, CDR1 is LNHDA and CDR2 is SQIVND (reference sequence). The ends were cut back, 3 bases at V and 3 bases at J, with 11 bases in the middle. The CDR3 loop spans 15 amino acids. CDR3 residues: CASSMLGSDTGELFF. In DNA form, the CDR3 reads TGTGCCAGTAGTATGCTAGGGTCGGACACCGGGGAGCTGTTTTTT.